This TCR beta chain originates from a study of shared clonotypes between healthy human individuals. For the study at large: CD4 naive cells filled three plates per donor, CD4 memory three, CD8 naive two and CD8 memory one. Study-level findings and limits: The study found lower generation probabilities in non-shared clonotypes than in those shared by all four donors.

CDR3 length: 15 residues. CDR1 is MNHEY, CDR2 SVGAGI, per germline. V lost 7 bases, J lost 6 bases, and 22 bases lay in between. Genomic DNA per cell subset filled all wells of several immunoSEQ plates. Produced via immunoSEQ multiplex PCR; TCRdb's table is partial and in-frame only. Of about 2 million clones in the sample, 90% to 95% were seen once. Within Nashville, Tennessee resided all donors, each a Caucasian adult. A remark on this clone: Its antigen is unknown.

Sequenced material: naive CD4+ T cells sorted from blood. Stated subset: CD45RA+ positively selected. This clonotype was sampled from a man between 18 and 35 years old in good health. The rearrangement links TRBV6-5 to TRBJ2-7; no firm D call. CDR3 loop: CASKKGRLTVGEQYF. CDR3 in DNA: TGTGCCAGCAAAAAAGGCAGATTGACGGTTGGCGAGCAGTACTTC.